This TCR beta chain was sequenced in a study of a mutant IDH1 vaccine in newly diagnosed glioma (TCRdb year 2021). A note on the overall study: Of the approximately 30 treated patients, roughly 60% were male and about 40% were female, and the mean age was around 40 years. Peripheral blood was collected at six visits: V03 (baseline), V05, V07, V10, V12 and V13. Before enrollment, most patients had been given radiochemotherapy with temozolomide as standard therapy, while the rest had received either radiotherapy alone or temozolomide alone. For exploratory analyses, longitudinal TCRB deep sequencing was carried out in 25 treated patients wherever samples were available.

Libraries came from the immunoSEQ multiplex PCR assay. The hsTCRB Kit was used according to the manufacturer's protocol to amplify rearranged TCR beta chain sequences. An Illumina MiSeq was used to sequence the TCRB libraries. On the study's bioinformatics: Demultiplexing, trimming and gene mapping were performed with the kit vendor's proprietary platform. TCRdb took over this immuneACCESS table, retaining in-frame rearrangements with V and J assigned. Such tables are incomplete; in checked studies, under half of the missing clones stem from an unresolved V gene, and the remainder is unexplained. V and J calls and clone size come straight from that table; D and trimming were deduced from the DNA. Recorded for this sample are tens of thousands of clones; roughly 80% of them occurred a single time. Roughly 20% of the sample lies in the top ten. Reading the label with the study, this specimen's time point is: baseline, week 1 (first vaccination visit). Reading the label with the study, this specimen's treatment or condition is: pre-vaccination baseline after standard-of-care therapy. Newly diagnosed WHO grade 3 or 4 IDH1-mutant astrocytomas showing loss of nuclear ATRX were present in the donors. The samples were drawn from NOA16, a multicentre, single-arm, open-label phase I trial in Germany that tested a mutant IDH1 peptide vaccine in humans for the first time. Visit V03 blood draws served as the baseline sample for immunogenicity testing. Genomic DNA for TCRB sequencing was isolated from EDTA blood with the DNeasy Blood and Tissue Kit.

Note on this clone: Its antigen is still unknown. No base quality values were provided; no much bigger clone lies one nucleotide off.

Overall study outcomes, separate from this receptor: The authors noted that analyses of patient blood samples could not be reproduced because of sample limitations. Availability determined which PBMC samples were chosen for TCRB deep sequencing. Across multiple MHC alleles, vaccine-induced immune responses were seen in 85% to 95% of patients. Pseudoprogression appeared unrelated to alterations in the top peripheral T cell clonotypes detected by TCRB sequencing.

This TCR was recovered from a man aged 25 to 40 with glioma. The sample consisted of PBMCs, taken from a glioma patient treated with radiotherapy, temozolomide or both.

CDR3 region: CASRAGTGDPEQYF. In nucleotide form, the sequence is TGTGCCAGCAGAGCCGGGACAGGGGATCCCGAGCAGTACTTC. The chain couples TRBV2 to TRBJ2-7; 10 nucleotides in the junction match TRBD1. Spanning cysteine to phenylalanine, the CDR3 consists of 14 amino acids. This entry keeps only the CDR3 DNA: 42 bases, framed from base 1. From the germline V gene, CDR1 is SNHLY and CDR2 is FYNNEI. V lost 6 bases and J lost 6 bases, and the count of bases not matched to a germline gene is 8.